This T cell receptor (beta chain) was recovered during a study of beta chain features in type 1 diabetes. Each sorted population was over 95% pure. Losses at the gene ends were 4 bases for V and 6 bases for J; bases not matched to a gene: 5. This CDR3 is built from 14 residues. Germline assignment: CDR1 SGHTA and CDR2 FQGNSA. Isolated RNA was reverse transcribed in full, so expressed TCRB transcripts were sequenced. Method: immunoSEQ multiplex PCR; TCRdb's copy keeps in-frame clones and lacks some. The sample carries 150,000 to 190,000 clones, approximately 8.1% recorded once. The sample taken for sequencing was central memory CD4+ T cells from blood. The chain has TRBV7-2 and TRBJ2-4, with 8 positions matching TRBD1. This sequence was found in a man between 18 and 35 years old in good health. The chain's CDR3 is CASSSTGAGNIQYF. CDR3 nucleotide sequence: TGTGCCAGCAGCTCGACAGGGGCCGGAAACATTCAGTACTTC.